This TCR beta chain was sequenced for a study of T-cell memory formation after mild COVID-19. Findings of the study overall: Pre-infection memory carried some responding clones, suggesting that cross-reactive memory joined. CD4/CD8 balance held among clones contracting day 15 to 85, and later expanders leaned CD4+. Shrinking CD4+ clones resided mostly in CM and EM, and CD8+ ones in EMRA.

CDR3 size: 15 residues. V was pared by 1 base and J by 0 bases, with 2 bases of the junction left unmatched. Germline V CDR1 and CDR2: SGHTA, FQGNSA. TCRdb recomputed calls from the 5' RACE reads with MiXCR, one row per CDR3 protein. The table lists about 350,000 distinct CDR3 sequences, approximately 15% of them singletons, with 22% in the top ten. This clonotype has more than one count but fewer than ten. What it binds is not known. The sequence was obtained from a man between 18 and 29 years old who had mild COVID-19 (a few samples of this study predate the infection). Cell type and time point are not known. V and J are TRBV7-2 and TRBJ2-7, with 8 bases identical to TRBD1. What was sequenced was PBMCs or a T cell subset sorted from them (not recorded which). CDR3 DNA: TGTGCCAGCAGCTTAGTCACAGGGGGCTCCTACGAGCAGTACTTC. This encodes CASSLVTGGSYEQYF.